Listed below are T cell receptor beta chains from one sample, sequenced in a study of shared clonotypes between healthy human individuals. Repertoires were generated with immunoSEQ multiplex PCR, while TCRdb's copy carries only in-frame clones and drops some. The data show around 1,900,000 clones, about 93% seen once. The specimen was naive CD8+ T cells from PBMCs. All receptors derive from a man in his late teens or twenties in good health. Some clones in this sample may be carry-over from other donors' samples. The CDR3 runs from the conserved cysteine through the conserved F or W. Each record gives: CDR3 length, clone size, D gene, J gene, V gene, CDR3 protein, CDR3 DNA. The D gene is left open where the match is weak. Some rows mark clone size as missing; the rest say once, few, many or name a class of expanded clone.

>17|once|TRBD2|TRBJ2-1|TRBV6-1
CASSEATSGSPFYEQFF
TGTGCCAGCAGTGAAGCGACTAGCGGGAGCCCATTCTATGAGCAGTTCTTC
>15|-|-|TRBJ2-7|TRBV6-1
CASSEARGFAYEQYF
TGTGCCAGCAGTGAAGCCCGGGGGTTCGCCTACGAGCAGTACTTC
>15|-|TRBD2|TRBJ2-1|TRBV9
CASSVERSGNNEQFF
TGTGCCAGCAGCGTAGAGAGGAGCGGGAACAATGAGCAGTTCTTC
>14|few|-|TRBJ1-1|TRBV4-1
CASSQDVRNTEAFF
TGCGCCAGCAGCCAAGATGTGAGAAACACTGAAGCTTTCTTT
>15|-|TRBD2|TRBJ2-1|TRBV6-6
CASSYTSGAYNEQFF
TGTGCCAGCAGTTACACTAGCGGGGCCTACAATGAGCAGTTCTTC
>15|-|TRBD2|TRBJ2-7|TRBV29-1
CSVSGTIDPSYEQYF
TGCAGCGTATCTGGGACTATCGACCCCTCCTACGAGCAGTACTTC
>15|once|-|TRBJ2-7|TRBV11-2
CASSLDPSGGYEQYF
TGTGCCAGCAGCTTAGATCCCTCCGGCGGCTACGAGCAGTACTTC
>14|-|-|TRBJ2-7|TRBV28
CASSFGLRGYEQYF
TGTGCCAGCAGTTTTGGGTTGAGGGGCTACGAGCAGTACTTC
>15|-|-|TRBJ2-1|TRBV5-1
CASSLNRQSYNEQFF
TGCGCCAGCAGCTTGAACCGACAGAGCTACAATGAGCAGTTCTTC
>15|-|-|TRBJ1-4|TRBV15
CATSSRPSTNEKLFF
TGTGCCACCTCTAGCCGGCCGTCAACTAATGAAAAACTGTTTTTT
>14|-|-|TRBJ2-7|TRBV27
CASSPGLITYEQYF
TGTGCCAGCAGTCCGGGACTGATAACCTACGAGCAGTACTTC
>15|-|TRBD1|TRBJ2-7|TRBV9
CASSVGGTATYEQYF
TGTGCCAGCAGCGTAGGAGGGACAGCTACCTACGAGCAGTACTTC